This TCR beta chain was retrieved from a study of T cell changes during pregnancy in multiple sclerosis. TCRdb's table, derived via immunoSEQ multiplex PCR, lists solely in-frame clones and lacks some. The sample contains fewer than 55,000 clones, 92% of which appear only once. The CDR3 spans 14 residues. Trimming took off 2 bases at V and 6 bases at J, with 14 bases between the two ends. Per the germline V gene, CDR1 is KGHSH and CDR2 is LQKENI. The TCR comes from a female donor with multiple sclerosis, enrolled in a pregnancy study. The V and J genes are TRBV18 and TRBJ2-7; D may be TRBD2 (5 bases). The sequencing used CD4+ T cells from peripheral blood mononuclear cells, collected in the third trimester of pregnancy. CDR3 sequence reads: CASSPKFPGSEQYF. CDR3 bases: TGTGCCAGCTCACCAAAGTTCCCGGGGTCCGAGCAGTACTTC.